The clone carrying this T cell receptor beta chain came up a few times. The library targeted TCRbeta and was prepared with unique molecular identifiers. Each CDR3 protein is one row after TCRdb ran MiXCR on the PCR reads. The data contain about 200,000 distinct CDR3 sequences, roughly 6.5% of them singletons. This specimen belongs to a study of T-cell reconstitution after alpha-beta-depleted transplantation in children. V was pared by 4 bases and J by 0 bases, with 14 bases between. CDR1 and CDR2 (germline): SGHKS, YYEKEE (reference sequence). This CDR3 is 16 amino acids long. The material sequenced was PBMCs, taken before TCRalphabeta/CD19-depleted stem cell transplant. The clonotype comes from a girl in the first two years of life with combined immunodeficiency, due to receive a stem cell transplant. This chain links TRBV5-5 with TRBJ2-4, with D perhaps being TRBD1 or TRBD2 (5 bases each). The CDR3 reads CASSTGTLLAKNIQYF. CDR3 coding DNA: TGTGCCAGCAGCACCGGGACCCTTCTAGCCAAAAACATTCAGTACTTC.